The TCR beta chain under discussion was sequenced for a study of T cell repertoires in cytomegalovirus infection. Looking at the study overall: The authors used CMV epitopes that were HLA-C-restricted (recently identified) and HLA-B-restricted (well studied). Public TCR beta signature analysis indicated the presence of both CMV infection and matching HLA type.

Turning to this clonotype: The antigen is not known. Here the CDR3 omits its conserved ending phenylalanine or tryptophan, so a read error is the likely source. Because the CDR3's place on the DNA is in doubt, the DNA is left out and the CDR3 is given as listed by TCRdb.

The CDR3 region is 17 residues in length, termini included. CDR1 and CDR2 from the germline V gene are SGHNT and YENEEA. Overall study findings and caveats: Dominant in the ex vivo response were TCR beta clonotypes restricted by HLA-C and specific for CMV. The cumulative frequency of public TCR beta families distinguished individuals who carried CMV together with the relevant HLA.

TCRdb redid the calling of the reads with MiXCR, one entry per CDR3 protein. Among some 800,000 distinct CDR3 sequences listed, almost 30% were seen once. The V call is TRBV11-3, the J call TRBJ2-4. This TCR derives from a human donor in good health (CMV status not recorded). Some clones in this sample may be carry-over from other donors' samples. The sample here was cultured CD8+ T cells from PBMCs, taken from culture after CMV antigen stimulation. CDR3 in amino acids: CASRKSVPQKHSVPYGV.